These T cell receptor beta chains were read from a single sample in a study of breast tumors, draining lymph nodes, adjacent tissues. MiXCR was run by TCRdb on the multiplex PCR reads, yielding one entry per CDR3 protein. The table lists about 47,000 distinct CDR3 sequences, approximately 22% of them singletons. Sequenced input: breast tumor tissue. Receptors were obtained from a female donor with breast cancer. Some clones in this sample may be carry-over from other donors' samples. The CDR3 runs from the conserved cysteine through the conserved F or W. Each record gives: clone size, V gene, J gene, D gene, CDR3 protein, CDR3 DNA. A D gene is named only where the DNA matches it firmly. Clone size is not always given. Where it is, it says once, few, many or a class for expanded clones.

many,TRBV14,TRBJ2-3,-,CASSQGRGETDTQYF,TGTGCCAGCAGCCAAGGGCGGGGAGAAACAGATACGCAGTATTTT
few,TRBV19,TRBJ2-3,-,CASSISYQTSTDTQYF,TGTGCCAGTAGTATTTCATATCAGACTAGCACAGATACGCAGTATTTT
many,TRBV7-9,TRBJ2-7,TRBD2,CASSKTGGGSSYEQYF,TGTGCCAGCAGCAAAACCGGGGGGGGGAGCTCCTACGAGCAGTACTTC
-,TRBV6-1,TRBJ2-2,-,CASSDRGDFAGRNTGELFF,TGTGCCAGCAGTGATAGGGGGGACTTTGCGGGACGAAACACCGGGGAGCTGTTTTTT
many,TRBV19,TRBJ1-5,TRBD1,CASTNRGFQPQHF,TGTGCCAGTACCAACAGGGGGTTCCAGCCCCAGCATTTT
once,TRBV28,TRBJ1-1,-,CASSLATSQGYPNTEAFF,TGTGCCAGCAGTTTAGCAACTAGTCAGGGGTACCCGAACACTGAAGCTTTCTTT
many,TRBV9,TRBJ1-3,-,CASSESTGIVAGNTIYF,TGTGCCAGCAGCGAGTCTACAGGGATAGTCGCTGGAAACACCATATATTTT
many,TRBV20-1,TRBJ2-1,TRBD2,CSAGRGDYNEQFF,TGCAGTGCAGGCCGGGGGGATTACAATGAGCAGTTCTTC
many,TRBV12-3/TRBV12-4,TRBJ2-3,-,CASSIQGPRFTDTQYF,TGTGCCAGCAGTATACAGGGCCCCCGTTTCACAGATACGCAGTATTTT
-,TRBV14,TRBJ2-3,-,CASSLLPGGGGGADTQYF,TGTGCCAGCAGCCTCCTCCCCGGTGGGGGGGGCGGCGCAGATACACAGTATTTT
-,TRBV7-9,TRBJ2-7,-,CASSPPRGGLDEQYF,TGTGCCAGCAGCCCGCCTAGGGGCGGTCTCGACGAGCAGTACTTC
few,TRBV27,TRBJ2-1,-,CASSFEGFHEQFF,TGTGCCAGCAGTTTTGAGGGGTTTCATGAGCAGTTCTTC
many,TRBV5-4,TRBJ1-2,-,CASSLAGRDYGYTF,TGTGCCAGCAGCCTTGCAGGGAGGGACTATGGCTACACCTTC
many,TRBV30,TRBJ2-3,TRBD2,CAWSLSGGATDTQYF,TGTGCCTGGAGTTTGAGCGGGGGGGCGACAGATACGCAGTATTTT
many,TRBV30,TRBJ1-2,-,CAWSPMGGYGYTF,TGTGCCTGGAGTCCCATGGGGGGATATGGCTACACCTTC
many,TRBV27,TRBJ2-7,-,CASRGMGTYEQYF,TGTGCCAGCAGGGGGATGGGGACCTACGAGCAGTACTTC
few,TRBV6-1,TRBJ2-4,-,CASSGTVKNIQYF,TGTGCCAGCAGTGGGACTGTCAAAAACATTCAGTACTTC
many,TRBV5-1,TRBJ1-2,-,CASSLESATNYGYTF,TGCGCCAGCAGCTTGGAGTCAGCGACCAACTATGGCTACACCTTC
many,TRBV4-2,TRBJ2-7,-,CASSQDYLHSDEQYF,TGTGCCAGCAGCCAAGACTATCTTCATTCTGACGAGCAGTACTTC